The clone carrying this TCR beta chain was seen more than once but under ten times. The CDR3 extends over 14 amino acids. CDR1 is SEHNR and CDR2 is FQNEAQ in the germline V gene (reference sequence). V lost 6 bases, J lost 6 bases, and 15 bases lay in between. The protocol was immunoSEQ multiplex PCR, while the TCRdb copy is restricted to in-frame clones and leaves out a portion. The sample has roughly 140,000 clones, around 82% seen once. The sample is drawn from a study of blood T cell repertoires in COVID-19. Turning to the study itself: Collection of acute and convalescent COVID-19 samples took place in the United States, Italy and Spain.

Sequencing input: peripheral blood. The chain has TRBV7-9 and TRBJ2-1; maybe TRBD1 (5 bases). This sequence originates from a woman aged 50 to 60 with acute or convalescent COVID-19. CDR3 in amino acids: CASSGAAGANEQFF. CDR3 coding DNA: TGTGCCAGCAGTGGGGCGGCAGGTGCCAATGAGCAGTTCTTC.